This TCR gamma chain is drawn from a study of Vδ1+ human thymocytes. This CDR3 contains 13 residues. V trimming: 3 bases; J trimming: 6 bases; junction bases outside the gene matches: 4. The germline CDR1 and CDR2 sequences are EGSNGY and YDSYNSKV. Study outcomes and limitations: Thymic TRG and TRD repertoires appeared highly polyclonal, with Gaussian CDR3 length distributions.

This clone has more than one count but fewer than ten. Its antigen is not known. The template was reverse-transcribed extracted RNA. The CDR3 regions were amplified by multiplex PCR from V-gene primers to a constant-region primer. TCRdb reanalysed the multiplex PCR reads via CATT. This sample has approximately 40,000 gamma-chain clones, with about 19% found just once. The receptor comes from a girl under two years old who had congenital heart surgery. Sequencing was done on a sample of Vdelta1+ gamma-delta thymocytes from the thymus. This sample's subset: FACS-sorted CD3+ TCRalphabeta- TCRVdelta1+ TCRVdelta2- thymocytes. The chain links TRGV2 to TRGJP1. The CDR3 DNA sequence: TGTGCCACCTGGGACAGCCCTGGTTGGTTCAAGATATTT. Protein product: CATWDSPGWFKIF.